Each of the 19 T cell receptor beta chains below was sequenced from the same sample in a study of blood T cell repertoires in COVID-19. Using immunoSEQ multiplex PCR, the repertoire was profiled, and TCRdb retains in-frame clones only, with some absent. The top ten clones hold around 4.4% of a sample with over 85,000 clones, about 90% of them seen once. The source material was peripheral blood. Receptors were obtained from a man aged 18 to 30 with acute or convalescent COVID-19.

The J gene is TRBJ1-1, the V gene TRBV2, with D perhaps TRBD1 (5 bases). The CDR3 length is 14 residues. From germline, CDR1 is SNHLY and CDR2 FYNNEI. Between the trimmed V and J ends, which lost 7 bases and 5 bases, there was a span of 17 bases. CDR3 DNA: TGTGCCAGCACCCCGGCCAGGGAAGTAACTGAAGCTTTCTTT. Translation gives CASTPAREVTEAFF.

The chain carries TRBV7-7 and TRBJ2-3; TRBD2 agrees at 10 bases. The CDR3 totals 20 residues. J gave up 0 bases and V 1 base, and 13 bases lay outside the gene matches. Germline CDR1 reads SSHAT; CDR2 reads FNYEAQ (reference sequence). The CDR3 nucleotides read TGTGCCAGCAGCTTAGGCCTAACAGCGGGAGGGCCCAGTAGCACAGATACGCAGTATTTT. Translating it yields CASSLGLTAGGPSSTDTQYF.

To note about this clone: The same CDR3 arises from other DNA sequences in this sample as well. The chain uses TRBV5-1 and TRBJ1-1; D gene uncertain. Trimming cost V 2 bases and J 1 base, with 9 bases left between them. CDR3 size: 14 residues. Germline V gene sequence: CDR1 SGHRS, CDR2 YFSETQ. As DNA, the CDR3 is TGCGCCAGCAGCTTAACGGCGGGGAACACTGAAGCTTTCTTT. Residues: CASSLTAGNTEAFF.

The chain joins TRBV29-1 to TRBJ1-4, with TRBD1 as a possible D gene (6 bases). Trimming took 2 bases from V and 14 from J, leaving 15 bases between them. CDR1 and CDR2 from the germline V gene are SQVTM and ANQGSEA. This CDR3 contains 12 residues. The chain's CDR3 is CSVEQSRGGLFF. The CDR3 DNA sequence: TGCAGCGTTGAACAATCGAGGGGGGGTCTGTTTTTT.

This chain joins TRBV18 and TRBJ1-2; TRBD1 matches 8 bases. Trimming cost V 5 bases and J 7 bases; bases outside gene matches: 6. The CDR3 extends over 13 amino acids. CDR1 is KGHSH and CDR2 is LQKENI in the germline V gene. The CDR3 sequence is CASSLDRVRGYTF. The CDR3 DNA is TGTGCCAGCTCATTGGACAGGGTTCGTGGCTACACCTTC.

This rearrangement joins TRBV19 to TRBJ1-5; D not certain. The V and J ends lost 3 bases and 2 bases respectively, with 20 bases between them. CDR1 is LNHDA, CDR2 SQIVND, per germline (reference sequence). The length of the CDR3 is 18 residues. The CDR3 region has the DNA TGTGCCAGTAGTATTTGGCAGTCATTCGATATGCGCAATCAGCCCCAGCATTTT. Amino acid sequence: CASSIWQSFDMRNQPQHF.

Comment on this clone: Other DNA sequences of this sample code for an identical CDR3. The V call is TRBV6-5, the J call TRBJ1-2; TRBD1 matches at 10 bases. CDR3 size: 16 residues. Germline values: CDR1 MNHEY, CDR2 SVGAGI. The junction had 6 bases not matched to a gene; V was cut back by 1 base and J by 4 bases. The DNA for the CDR3 is TGTGCCAGCAGTTACTTAAGGACAGGGGGAGGCTATGGCTACACCTTC. Its protein product is CASSYLRTGGGYGYTF.

The chain is built from TRBV6-2 or TRBV6-3 and TRBJ2-3; 8 bases are shared with TRBD1. This CDR3 comprises 14 residues. The germline V gene encodes CDR1 MNHEY and CDR2 SVGEGT. V gave up 6 bases and J gave up 4 bases; unmatched junction bases: 6. The CDR3 spells CASSPGGRADTQYF. In DNA form, the CDR3 reads TGTGCCAGCAGCCCAGGGGGCCGTGCAGATACGCAGTATTTT.

The V gene is TRBV5-1, the J gene TRBJ1-5; no clear D gene. V was trimmed by 4 bases and J by 5 bases, leaving 10 bases between them. CDR1 and CDR2 from the germline V gene are SGHRS and YFSETQ. This CDR3 has 13 amino acids. For the CDR3, the DNA is TGCGCCAGCAGCGCCCTGCCGGATCAGCCCCAGCATTTT. It codes for CASSALPDQPQHF.

Only one count was recorded for this clone. The gene calls are TRBV11-2 and TRBJ1-6; D is ambiguous. This CDR3 region has 17 residues. Germline values: CDR1 SGHAT, CDR2 FQNNGV. V was cut by 0 bases and J by 7 bases, with 16 bases left in between. CDR3 coding DNA: TGTGCCAGCAGCTTAGAACCAGAGATTATCGGGAATTCACCCCTCCACTTT. It specifies CASSLEPEIIGNSPLHF.

With respect to this clone: Other DNA sequences in this specimen translate into the identical CDR3. The V call is TRBV7-9, the J call TRBJ1-4; 7 nucleotides agree with TRBD1. V lost 1 base and J lost 4; bases outside the gene matches: 0. Germline V gene lookup returns CDR1 SEHNR and CDR2 FQNEAQ (reference sequence). This CDR3 comprises 14 residues. The CDR3 sequence is CASSLDRGNEKLFF. In nucleotides, the CDR3 is TGTGCCAGCAGCTTAGACAGGGGTAATGAAAAACTGTTTTTT.

The chain joins TRBV19 to TRBJ1-2; perhaps TRBD1 as D (5 bases). This CDR3 region has 14 residues. Trimming left V 4 bases short and J 0 bases short, with 9 bases between. Germline loops: CDR1 LNHDA, CDR2 SQIVND (reference sequence). The DNA for the CDR3 is TGTGCCAGTAGTAAGCAGGGTACTAACTATGGCTACACCTTC. Its translation: CASSKQGTNYGYTF.

The chain couples TRBV2 to TRBJ1-2; 7 nucleotides align to TRBD1. Per germline, CDR1 SNHLY and CDR2 FYNNEI. This CDR3 region has 13 residues. Trimming cost V 8 bases and J 7 bases; bases outside gene matches: 10. DNA for the CDR3: TGTGCCAGCGGCTCACAGGGGAAGGCTGGCTACACCTTC. The encoded protein is CASGSQGKAGYTF.

The chain uses TRBV19 and TRBJ2-1; 7 nucleotides line up with TRBD1. The CDR3 extends over 16 amino acids. V trimming: 4 bases; J trimming: 5 bases; junction bases outside the gene matches: 11. Germline V gene sequence: CDR1 LNHDA, CDR2 SQIVND (reference sequence). The chain's CDR3 is CASSTGTADLNNEQFF. The CDR3 nucleotides are TGTGCCAGTAGTACGGGGACAGCGGATCTGAACAATGAGCAGTTCTTC.

This chain connects TRBV2 to TRBJ1-3; tentatively, D is TRBD1 (6 bases). Germline CDR1 and CDR2: SNHLY and FYNNEI. V was shortened by 9 bases and J by 0 bases, with 15 bases between the two germline ends. This CDR3 spans 15 amino acids. The CDR3 region is CASRGGAYSGNTIYF. The DNA for the CDR3 is TGTGCCAGTCGAGGGGGGGCCTACTCTGGAAACACCATATATTTT.

This chain links TRBV6-6 with TRBJ2-7; 9 bases are a match to TRBD1. V lost 3 bases and J lost 5; bases outside the gene matches: 8. Germline CDR1 is MNHNY and CDR2 is SVGAGI (reference sequence). This CDR3 has 15 residues. CDR3 coding DNA: TGTGCCAGCAGTTATACAGGACAGGGGTTCAACGAGCAGTACTTC. It codes for CASSYTGQGFNEQYF.

The genes are TRBV30 and TRBJ2-3; 10 nucleotides line up with TRBD2. The CDR3 is 16 residues long. Unmatched junction bases numbered 9, after V lost 2 bases and J lost 4 bases. Germline loops: CDR1 GTSNPN, CDR2 SVGIG (reference sequence). The CDR3 loop is CAWSLTGTSVSDTQYF. In nucleotides, the CDR3 is TGTGCCTGGAGTTTAACCGGGACTAGCGTCTCAGATACGCAGTATTTT.

This chain connects TRBV30 to TRBJ1-2; tentatively, D is TRBD1 (5 bases). Trimming took 0 bases from V and 2 from J, leaving 13 bases between them. The germline CDR1 and CDR2 sequences are GTSNPN and SVGIG (reference sequence). The CDR3 loop spans 15 amino acids. The CDR3 DNA reads TGTGCCTGGAGTGTACCGAGTCCAGGGAACTATGGCTACACCTTC. Translated: CAWSVPSPGNYGYTF.

CDR3 DNA sequence: TGTGCCAGCAGCTTGGAGGTATCGGGTTTTGGCACTGAAGCTTTCTTT. Its translation is CASSLEVSGFGTEAFF. The rearrangement joins TRBV5-4 to TRBJ1-1; D not certain. Germline V lookup: CDR1 SGHNT, CDR2 YYREEE (reference sequence). This CDR3 has 16 amino acids. Trimming took off 0 bases at V and 4 bases at J, with 16 bases between the two ends.